Here is one TCR beta chain with its context. The target antigen is unknown. Both 60 Vbeta primers and 13 Jbeta primers went into the PCR. The repertoire was sequenced with immunoSEQ multiplex PCR; TCRdb's copy has only in-frame clones and lacks some. The sample comprises about 160,000 clones, approximately 80% of which are singletons, and 0.65% to 0.95% rests with the top ten. The germline V gene encodes CDR1 GTSNPN and CDR2 SVGIG (reference sequence). The CDR3 has 13 residues. Germline trimming cut 0 bases from V and 7 bases from J; bases unmatched to any gene: 3. The sample comes from a study of cytomegalovirus exposure and HLA in healthy donors. About the study: There were approximately 80 million unique TCRs (from HLA-typed donors) in an early data release. Study results and caveats: Some V segments could not be told apart, so they were left out, TRBV6-2 and TRBV6-3 among them. Sequences of the TCR beta chain were said to predict the HLA-A and HLA-B alleles of most subjects accurately.

The V and J genes are TRBV30 and TRBJ2-7; 10 nucleotides align to TRBD2. The TCR was taken from a female donor in good health and CMV-seronegative. Sequencing was carried out using PBMCs. The CDR3 protein is CAWSVSGRGEQYF. The CDR3 nucleotides are TGTGCCTGGAGTGTAAGCGGGAGGGGAGAGCAGTACTTC.